Here is one TCR beta chain with its context. The sample belongs to a study of cytotoxic CD8 clonotypes in ibrutinib-treated CLL. Here immunoSEQ multiplex PCR was the method, and the copy in TCRdb shows in-frame clones only, minus some. The sample carries about 140,000 clones, roughly 80% recorded once. Investigators sourced around 2 micrograms of genomic DNA from cryopreserved PBMCs for TCR beta libraries. CDR3 length: 16 amino acids. Germline CDR1 SGDLS, CDR2 YYNGEE. With V trimmed by 4 bases and J by 5 bases, 9 bases remained unmatched. The specimen was PBMCs, collected after 12 months of ibrutinib treatment. The receptor was derived from a human donor with chronic lymphocytic leukemia. This sequence joins TRBV9 and TRBJ2-5, with 12 bases lining up with TRBD2. CDR3 loop: CASSPRLAGDHETQYF. The CDR3 nucleotides are TGTGCCAGCAGCCCCCGACTAGCGGGAGATCACGAGACCCAGTACTTC. Together with reference TRBV9 and TRBJ2-5, the CDR3 gives the full variable domain: DSGVTQTPKHLITATGQRVTLRCSPRSGDLSVYWYQQSLDQGLQFLIQYYNGEERAKGNILERFSAQQFPDLHSELNLSSLELGDSALYFCASSPRLAGDHETQYFGPGTRLLVL.